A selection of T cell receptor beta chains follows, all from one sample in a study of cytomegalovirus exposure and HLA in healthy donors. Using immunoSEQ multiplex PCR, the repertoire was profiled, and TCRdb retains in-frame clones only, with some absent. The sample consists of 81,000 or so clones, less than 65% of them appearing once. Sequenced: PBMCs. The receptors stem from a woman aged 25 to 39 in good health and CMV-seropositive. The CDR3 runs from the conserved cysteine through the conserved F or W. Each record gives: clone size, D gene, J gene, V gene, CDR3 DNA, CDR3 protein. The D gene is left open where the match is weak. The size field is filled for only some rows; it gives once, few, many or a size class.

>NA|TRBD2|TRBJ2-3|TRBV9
TGTGCCAGCAGCGTAGGTAGCGGGGGGCCGGTGGATACGCAGTATTTT
CASSVGSGGPVDTQYF
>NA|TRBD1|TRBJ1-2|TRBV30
TGTGCCTGGAGTTTGACAGGGGATGGCTACACCTTC
CAWSLTGDGYTF
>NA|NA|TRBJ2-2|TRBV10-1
TGCGCCAGCAGTGAGGGAGGTTTATCCCACACCGGGGAGCTGTTTTTT
CASSEGGLSHTGELFF
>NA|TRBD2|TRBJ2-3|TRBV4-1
TGCGCCAGCAGCCAAGATAAAAGCGGGGCGAGCACAGATACGCAGTATTTT
CASSQDKSGASTDTQYF
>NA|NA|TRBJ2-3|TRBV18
TGTGCCAGCTCAAAATACAGAATCCTCACAGATACGCAGTATTTT
CASSKYRILTDTQYF
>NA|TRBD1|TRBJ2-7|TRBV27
TGTGCCAGCAGTTTATCCTTCGATTTGGTTATAGGGACAGGGAGCTCCTACGAGCAGTACTTC
CASSLSFDLVIGTGSSYEQYF
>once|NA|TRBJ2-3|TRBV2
TGTGCCAGCAGTGAAGGGCGGGGCACAGATACGCAGTATTTT
CASSEGRGTDTQYF
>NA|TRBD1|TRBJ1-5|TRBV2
TGTGCCAGCAGTTCCCCCGGGACAGGACGCAATCAGCCCCAGCATTTT
CASSSPGTGRNQPQHF
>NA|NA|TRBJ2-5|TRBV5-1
TGCGCCAGCAGCTTGGGCCCAGGGAGGAGGGGACAGCAGACCCAGTACTTC
CASSLGPGRRGQQTQYF
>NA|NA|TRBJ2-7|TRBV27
TGTGCCAGCAGTTCCTCCGACAAGTACGAGCAGTACTTC
CASSSSDKYEQYF
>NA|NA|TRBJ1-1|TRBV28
TGTGCCAGCAGCCGAAGGACAGACCTCTCTGAAGCTTTCTTT
CASSRRTDLSEAFF
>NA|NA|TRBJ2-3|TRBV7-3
TGTGCCAGCAGCTCCTATACCACAGATACGCAGTATTTT
CASSSYTTDTQYF
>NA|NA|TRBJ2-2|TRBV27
TGTGCCAGCAGCCCGGGAGGGGAGCTGTTTTTT
CASSPGGELFF
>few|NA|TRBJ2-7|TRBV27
TGTGCCAGCAGTTTAGAGCGTGTTCTCCCTTACGAGCAGTACTTC
CASSLERVLPYEQYF
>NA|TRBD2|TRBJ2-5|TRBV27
TGTGCCAGCAGTCGCACTTTGGGGGGGGAGACCCAGTACTTC
CASSRTLGGETQYF
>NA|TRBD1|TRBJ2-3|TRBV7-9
TGTTCCAGCAGCCCAGGGGGAGATACGCAGTATTTT
CSSSPGGDTQYF
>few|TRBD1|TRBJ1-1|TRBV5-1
TGCGCCAGCAGCTCTTCAGGGGGGCTAAACACTGAAGCTTTCTTT
CASSSSGGLNTEAFF
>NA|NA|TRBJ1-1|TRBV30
TGTGCCTGGAGTTCACAGGCACGAGAAGCTTTCTTT
CAWSSQAREAFF
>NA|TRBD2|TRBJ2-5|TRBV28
TGTGCCAGCAGTTTATGGAGATCGGGGGGTATAGAGACCCAGTACTTC
CASSLWRSGGIETQYF
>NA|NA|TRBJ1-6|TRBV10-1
TGCGCCAGCAGTGAATCAGGGGTCTCACCCCTCCACTTT
CASSESGVSPLHF
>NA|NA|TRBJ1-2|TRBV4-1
TGCGCCAGCAGCCCCTGGGGGCTAGGTGGCTACCCCTTC
CASSPWGLGGYPF
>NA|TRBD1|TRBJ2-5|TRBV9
TGTGCCAGCAGCGTAGCCGCGGGACAGGGGTTGGAGACCCAGTACTTC
CASSVAAGQGLETQYF
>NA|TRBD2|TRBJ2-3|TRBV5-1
TGCGCCAGCAGCTTGATTGCGGCTAGCGGGGGGCTGACAGATACGCAGTATTTT
CASSLIAASGGLTDTQYF
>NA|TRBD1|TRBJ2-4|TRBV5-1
TGCGCCAGCGGCATCGGGACAGGGGCCAAAAACATTCAGTACTTC
CASGIGTGAKNIQYF
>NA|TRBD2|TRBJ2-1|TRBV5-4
TGTGCCAGCAGCTTGTTTCTAGCGGGGTACAATGAGCAGTTCTTC
CASSLFLAGYNEQFF
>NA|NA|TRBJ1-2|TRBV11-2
TGTGCCAGCAGCTTAGATCAAGGAGGGTCGGGGGGCTACACCTTC
CASSLDQGGSGGYTF
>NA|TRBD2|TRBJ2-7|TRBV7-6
TGTGCCAGCACCGACGAGAGCGGGGGACTTCTCCGCGAGCAGTACTTC
CASTDESGGLLREQYF
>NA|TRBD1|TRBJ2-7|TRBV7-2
TGTGCCAGCAGCTTAGCGGGAGGACAGGGGCGGTACGAGCAGTACTTC
CASSLAGGQGRYEQYF
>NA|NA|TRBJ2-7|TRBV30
TGTGCCTGGGGTGGACAGCCCTACGAGCAGTACTTC
CAWGGQPYEQYF
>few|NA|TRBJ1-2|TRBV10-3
TGTGCCATCAGTGGCCCCTATGCGGACAGCTATGGCTACACCTTC
CAISGPYADSYGYTF
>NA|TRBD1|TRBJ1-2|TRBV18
TGTGCCAGCTCACGAGACAGGGACTATGGCTACACCTTC
CASSRDRDYGYTF
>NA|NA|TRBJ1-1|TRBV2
TGTGCCAGCAGTGTGAGCCGCACTGAAGCTTTCTTT
CASSVSRTEAFF
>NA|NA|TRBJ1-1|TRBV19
TGTGCCAGCCTACAGGGCAACCTGATGAACACTGAAGCTTTCTTT
CASLQGNLMNTEAFF
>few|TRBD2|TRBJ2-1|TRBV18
TGTGCCAGCTCACCGGTAGCGGGGGGGAGTAATGAGCAGTTCTTC
CASSPVAGGSNEQFF
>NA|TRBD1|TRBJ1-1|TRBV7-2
TGTGCCAGCAGCCCAAGGACCCCTCGACAGGGAATGAACACTGAAGCTTTCTTT
CASSPRTPRQGMNTEAFF
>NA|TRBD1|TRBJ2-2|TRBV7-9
TGTTCCAGCAGCTATTGGACAGGGGGTGACACCGGGGAGCTGTTTTTT
CSSSYWTGGDTGELFF
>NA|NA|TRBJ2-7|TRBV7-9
TGTTCCAGCAGCTTGACAGGAGACGAGCAGTACTTC
CSSSLTGDEQYF
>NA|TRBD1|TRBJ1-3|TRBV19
TGTGCCAGTAGTATACAGGGGGTATCTGGAAACACCATATATTTT
CASSIQGVSGNTIYF
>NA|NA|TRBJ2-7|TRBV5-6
TGTGCCAGCAGCTTCCCCCGCAGGGTGGGTGAGCAGTACTTC
CASSFPRRVGEQYF
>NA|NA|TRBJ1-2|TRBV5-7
TGTGCCAGCAGCTTGGGGAGTTATGGCTACACCTTC
CASSLGSYGYTF